The 23 T cell receptor beta chains reported below all come from one sample, sequenced in a study of shared clonotypes between healthy human individuals. Clones were read by immunoSEQ multiplex PCR, and TCRdb kept only the in-frame ones, dropping some. Altogether about 2.1 million clones are present, around 93% being singletons, with the ten largest covering approximately 1.7%. Terminally differentiated effector memory CD45RA+ cells were excluded from the naive CD8 cells, which were CD45RO-negative and positively selected for CCR7. The sequencing input was naive CD8+ T cells from PBMCs. Receptors were obtained from a man younger than 35 in good health. Some clones in this sample may be carry-over from other donors' samples.

Remarks on this clone: Other DNA sequences from this sample encode an identical CDR3 as well. The rearrangement joins TRBV7-9 to TRBJ1-2; 7 bases agree with TRBD1. This CDR3 spans 14 amino acids. J was trimmed by 0 bases and V by 4 bases; bases with no gene match: 2. Germline V gives CDR1 SEHNR, CDR2 FQNEAQ (reference sequence). CDR3 protein: CASSSGGPNYGYTF. CDR3 DNA sequence: TGTGCCAGCAGCTCAGGGGGGCCTAACTATGGCTACACCTTC.

Comments on this clone: Other DNA sequences in the sample encode the same CDR3. This chain links TRBV9 with TRBJ2-2; D is undetermined. Trimming cost V 1 base and J 6 bases, with 4 bases left between them. This CDR3 comprises 12 residues. Germline lookup yields CDR1 SGDLS and CDR2 YYNGEE. CDR3 sequence (DNA): TGTGCCAGCAGCGTATCGGCCGGGGAGCTGTTTTTT. Its protein is CASSVSAGELFF.

This chain uses TRBV30 with TRBJ1-2, with 7 bases matching TRBD1. The CDR3 runs to 14 residues. CDR1 is GTSNPN and CDR2 is SVGIG in the germline V gene (reference sequence). J gave up 6 bases and V 0 bases, and 7 bases lay outside the gene matches. The CDR3 sequence is CAWSVPGGRDGYTF. The CDR3 DNA reads as TGTGCCTGGAGTGTACCAGGGGGAAGGGATGGCTACACCTTC. Full variable domain (rest looked up from reference TRBV30 and TRBJ1-2): SQTIHQWPATLVQPVGSPLSLECTVEGTSNPNLYWYRQAAGRGLQLLFYSVGIGQISSEVPQNLSASRPQDRQFILSSKKLLLSDSGFYLCAWSVPGGRDGYTFGSGTRLTVV.

The CDR3 loop reads CASSSPDRPDHTEAFF. The CDR3 DNA follows: TGTGCCAGCAGCTCCCCGGACAGGCCGGACCACACTGAAGCTTTCTTT. The V call is TRBV7-9, the J call TRBJ1-1, with 7 bases identical to TRBD1. Germline values: CDR1 SEHNR, CDR2 FQNEAQ (reference sequence). The ends lost 4 bases at V and 3 bases at J; junction bases unmatched: 11. This CDR3 contains 16 residues. Combining the CDR3 with reference TRBV7-9 and TRBJ1-1 gives the whole variable domain DTGVSQNPRHKITKRGQNVTFRCDPISEHNRLYWYRQTLGQGPEFLTYFQNEAQLEKSRLLSDRFSAERPKGSFSTLEIQRTEQGDSAMYLCASSSPDRPDHTEAFFGQGTRLTVV.

The rearrangement joins TRBV19 to TRBJ2-1; D not resolved. Between the trimmed V and J ends, which lost 0 bases and 3 bases, there was a span of 9 bases. Germline loops: CDR1 LNHDA, CDR2 SQIVND (reference sequence). This CDR3 comprises 15 residues. This CDR3 reads CASSIEADFYNEQFF. CDR3 DNA: TGTGCCAGTAGTATAGAGGCGGATTTCTACAATGAGCAGTTCTTC.

The chain recombines TRBV15 with TRBJ2-1; D possibly matches TRBD1 or TRBD2 (5 bases each). The germline gives CDR1 LNHNV, CDR2 YYDKDF (reference sequence). This CDR3 region has 14 residues. The V and J ends lost 4 bases and 5 bases respectively, with 12 bases between them. CDR3 in amino acids: CATSTGRGNNEQFF. The CDR3 DNA reads as TGTGCCACCAGCACGGGACGTGGGAACAATGAGCAGTTCTTC.

This chain connects TRBV28 to TRBJ2-1; tentative D call: TRBD1 (5 bases). Germline V gene sequence: CDR1 MDHEN, CDR2 SYDVKM. The germline V and J ends were trimmed by 8 bases and 9 bases, with 8 bases remaining between them. The CDR3 sequence is 10 residues long. The CDR3 DNA follows: TGTGCCAGCGGGGCTTCTGAGCAGTTCTTC. Encoded protein: CASGASEQFF. Based on the CDR3 plus reference TRBV28 and TRBJ2-1, the full variable domain is DVKVTQSSRYLVKRTGEKVFLECVQDMDHENMFWYRQDPGLGLRLIYFSYDVKMKEKGDIPEGYSVSREKKERFSLILESASTNQTSMYLCASGASEQFFGPGTRLTVL.

This sequence joins TRBV9 and TRBJ1-2; 8 bases agree with TRBD1. Germline values: CDR1 SGDLS, CDR2 YYNGEE. V shed 0 bases and J 7 bases; nucleotides not matched to a gene: 14. The length of the CDR3 is 17 residues. CDR3 protein: CASSVEGRGPATIGYTF. The CDR3 DNA reads TGTGCCAGCAGCGTAGAGGGCAGGGGGCCCGCTACTATTGGCTACACCTTC. The full variable domain, rest sourced from reference TRBV9 and TRBJ1-2, is DSGVTQTPKHLITATGQRVTLRCSPRSGDLSVYWYQQSLDQGLQFLIQYYNGEERAKGNILERFSAQQFPDLHSELNLSSLELGDSALYFCASSVEGRGPATIGYTFGSGTRLTVV.

This clone was counted once. Other nucleotide sequences from this sample produce the same CDR3. CDR3: CASSLGATEAFF. In nucleotides, the CDR3 is TGTGCCAGCAGCTTGGGTGCAACTGAAGCTTTCTTT. This chain joins TRBV5-4 and TRBJ1-1; D call uncertain. The V and J ends lost 0 bases and 5 bases respectively, with 5 bases between them. Germline assignment: CDR1 SGHNT and CDR2 YYREEE (reference sequence). The CDR3 totals 12 residues.

This clone appeared a single time. The rearrangement uses TRBV27 and TRBJ2-7; D possibly corresponds to TRBD2 (7 bases). The germline CDR1 and CDR2 sequences are MNHEY and SMNVEV (reference sequence). V was pared by 8 bases and J by 0 bases, with 11 bases between. CDR3 length: 13 amino acids. CDR3 protein: CASGGGRSYEQYF. The CDR3 DNA is TGTGCCAGCGGGGGGGGGCGCTCCTACGAGCAGTACTTC.

V is TRBV15 and J is TRBJ2-3, with 12 bases fitting TRBD2. The CDR3 has 17 residues. From germline, CDR1 is LNHNV and CDR2 YYDKDF (reference sequence). Trimming removed 3 bases from V and 2 bases from J; junction bases left unmatched: 6. The CDR3 coding sequence is TGTGCCACCAGCAGGGCGCGGACTAGCGGGACCACAGATACGCAGTATTTT. Translated: CATSRARTSGTTDTQYF.

The chain recombines TRBV7-6 with TRBJ2-7, with 7 bases fitting TRBD1. V gave up 3 bases and J gave up 2 bases; unmatched junction bases: 4. The CDR3 is made up of 14 amino acids. CDR1 is SGHVS and CDR2 is FNYEAQ in the germline V gene. Written as DNA, the CDR3 is TGTGCCAGCAGCTTCCGACAGGGAACCTACGAGCAGTACTTC. It yields the protein CASSFRQGTYEQYF.

The chain carries TRBV29-1 and TRBJ1-4; weak D call: TRBD1 (5 bases). Germline-derived CDR1 and CDR2 are SQVTM and ANQGSEA. CDR3 length equals 13 residues. The V end lost 6 bases, the J end lost 8 bases, and 16 bases lay between the germline ends. The CDR3 nucleotides are TGCAGCGTCCCTGCCCGGGACCACGAAAAACTGTTTTTT. It translates to CSVPARDHEKLFF.

A remark on this clone: Other DNA sequences in this specimen translate into the identical CDR3. The chain links TRBV9 to TRBJ1-5; D gene ambiguous. Per germline, CDR1 SGDLS and CDR2 YYNGEE. The CDR3 is 14 residues long. Between the trimmed V and J ends, which lost 0 bases and 1 base, there was a span of 5 bases. The CDR3 nucleotides read TGTGCCAGCAGCGTAGGTGGCAGCAATCAGCCCCAGCATTTT. Translating it yields CASSVGGSNQPQHF.

V and J are TRBV6-4 and TRBJ2-3, with a weak D call TRBD1 (6 bases). The V and J ends lost 6 bases and 2 bases respectively, with 15 bases between them. This CDR3 has 15 amino acids. Germline V gene sequence: CDR1 MRHNA, CDR2 SNTAGT. CDR3 region: CASRSRDINTDTQYF. CDR3 DNA sequence: TGTGCCAGCAGAAGCCGGGACATAAACACAGATACGCAGTATTTT.

The chain links TRBV4-1 to TRBJ2-2; D is unresolved. The CDR3 runs to 17 residues. Germline V gene sequence: CDR1 MGHRA, CDR2 YSYEKL. The V end was cut by 1 base, the J end by 0 bases, with 12 bases between. As DNA, the CDR3 is TGCGCCAGCAGCCAAGTCCGAGTCAGCCCGAACACCGGGGAGCTGTTTTTT. Protein sequence: CASSQVRVSPNTGELFF.

About this clone itself: The sample holds other DNA sequences that translate to the same CDR3. This rearrangement joins TRBV27 to TRBJ1-1; perhaps TRBD1 as D (6 bases). CDR1 and CDR2 (germline): MNHEY, SMNVEV (reference sequence). The CDR3 length is 14 residues. V lost 2 bases and J 4 bases, leaving 11 bases between the germline ends. This CDR3 reads CASSLQGLGTEAFF. The CDR3 region has the DNA TGTGCCAGCAGTTTACAGGGGCTGGGCACTGAAGCTTTCTTT.

The rearrangement uses TRBV29-1 and TRBJ2-7, with 7 bases fitting TRBD2. The germline V gene encodes CDR1 SQVTM and CDR2 ANQGSEA. The trim removed 6 bases at V and 4 bases at J, leaving 9 bases unmatched. The CDR3 contains 13 residues. The CDR3 spells CSVGGLAEYEQYF. In DNA, the CDR3 is TGCAGCGTGGGTGGGCTAGCGGAATACGAGCAGTACTTC.

Notes on this clone: This sample includes further DNA sequences coding for the same CDR3. This chain links TRBV11-2 with TRBJ2-7; D is undetermined. The germline CDR1 and CDR2 sequences are SGHAT and FQNNGV. Trimming removed 3 bases from V and 3 bases from J, with 6 bases in between. The CDR3 is made up of 12 amino acids. CDR3 sequence (DNA): TGTGCCAGCAGCTTTGGATACTACGAGCAGTACTTC. Amino acids: CASSFGYYEQYF.

J is TRBJ2-7 and V is TRBV7-6, with D possibly being TRBD1 (6 bases). Trimming shortened V by 6 bases and J by 7 bases, and 22 bases separated the two germline ends. Germline V lookup: CDR1 SGHVS, CDR2 FNYEAQ. The CDR3 runs to 15 residues. The CDR3: CASSFDQGTVREQYF. The DNA for the CDR3 is TGTGCCAGCAGTTTTGACCAGGGGACGGTACGAGAGCAGTACTTC.

The rearrangement links TRBV7-9 to TRBJ1-5; D not resolved. Trimming removed 9 bases from V and 0 bases from J, with 9 bases in between. Germline V gives CDR1 SEHNR, CDR2 FQNEAQ (reference sequence). The CDR3 is made up of 13 amino acids. Here the CDR3 reads CASRRLSNQPQHF. The CDR3 coding sequence is TGTGCCAGTAGACGGCTTAGCAATCAGCCCCAGCATTTT. The entire variable domain, with the rest obtained from reference TRBV7-9 and TRBJ1-5, is as follows: DTGVSQNPRHKITKRGQNVTFRCDPISEHNRLYWYRQTLGQGPEFLTYFQNEAQLEKSRLLSDRFSAERPKGSFSTLEIQRTEQGDSAMYLCASRRLSNQPQHFGDGTRLSIL.

This clone has a single count. J is TRBJ1-5 and V is TRBV19; 11 positions match TRBD1. Germline V gene sequence: CDR1 LNHDA, CDR2 SQIVND (reference sequence). V was clipped by 4 bases and J by 6 bases; unmatched bases: 8. This CDR3 contains 16 residues. CDR3 amino acids: CASSTLRTGGFQPQHF. CDR3 DNA sequence: TGTGCCAGTAGTACCCTCCGGACAGGGGGCTTTCAGCCCCAGCATTTT.

CDR3 region: CSVELNSYEQYF. Here the CDR3 DNA reads TGCAGCGTTGAACTGAACTCCTACGAGCAGTACTTC. The V and J genes are TRBV29-1 and TRBJ2-7; D remains unclear. V lost 2 bases and J 0 bases, leaving 5 bases between the germline ends. CDR3 length: 12 amino acids. CDR1 and CDR2 from the germline V gene are SQVTM and ANQGSEA.